This is a list of T cell receptor beta chains from one sample in a study of blood T cells in healthy people across ages. TCRdb reprocessed the 5' RACE reads via MiXCR and lists one record per CDR3 protein. The data show about 780,000 distinct CDR3 sequences, 25% to 30% seen once. This sample was also put to use in a study of T cells of mothers and their children.

Sample: blood. Receptor source: a boy younger than 18 in good health. The CDR3 runs from the conserved cysteine through the conserved F or W. Each record gives: J gene, clone size, D gene, V gene, CDR3 protein, CDR3 DNA. D genes are given only for firm matches. Expanded clones are given a class, and other clones once, few, many or no size at all.

>TRBJ2-5|.|.|TRBV29-1
CSVSSPGETQYF
TGCAGCGTCTCGTCACCGGGAGAGACCCAGTACTTC
>TRBJ1-6|.|.|TRBV30
CAWGVRAGNNSPLHF
TGTGCCTGGGGTGTACGGGCAGGGAATAATTCACCCCTCCACTTT
>TRBJ2-7|few|.|TRBV7-6
CASSHPSRGNEQYF
TGTGCCAGCAGCCACCCATCACGGGGAAACGAGCAGTACTTC
>TRBJ2-7|many|TRBD2|TRBV2
CASRIRLAGFEQYF
TGTGCCAGCAGAATACGACTAGCGGGGTTCGAGCAGTACTTC
>TRBJ2-1|.|.|TRBV29-1
CSAIRVYYNEQLF
TGCAGCGCGATCCGGGTCTATTACAATGAGCAGCTCTTC
>TRBJ1-3|few|.|TRBV5-1
CASSPQVGSSGNTIYF
TGCGCCAGCAGCCCTCAAGTGGGCAGCTCTGGAAACACCATATATTTT
>TRBJ1-4|few|.|TRBV10-2
CASGEGWNNEKLFF
TGCGCCAGTGGGGAGGGGTGGAACAACGAAAAACTGTTTTTT
>TRBJ1-4|.|.|TRBV4-3
CASSQRGIGKLFF
TGCGCCAGCAGCCAACGGGGGATAGGAAAACTGTTTTTT
>TRBJ1-2|.|.|TRBV5-1
CASSLTGKGSSGYTF
TGCGCCAGCAGCTTGACAGGGAAGGGTTCCTCTGGCTACACCTTC
>TRBJ2-3|few|TRBD2|TRBV2
CASNFTSGATDTQYF
TGTGCCAGCAATTTCACTAGCGGAGCCACAGATACGCAGTATTTT
>TRBJ1-4|.|TRBD1|TRBV5-1
CASRDRGVATNEKLFF
TGCGCCAGCCGGGACAGGGGAGTAGCAACTAATGAAAAACTGTTTTTT
>TRBJ2-1|.|.|TRBV24-1
CATSSGRGAFF
TGTGCCACCAGCTCGGGCAGGGGGGCTTTCTTC
>TRBJ1-4|.|TRBD1|TRBV4-2
CASSQGQGFEGFF
TGTGCCAGCAGCCAAGGACAGGGTTTCGAAGGGTTTTTT
>TRBJ1-4|.|.|TRBV10-3
CAISESRNDEKLFF
TGTGCCATCAGTGAGTCACGGAACGATGAAAAACTGTTTTTT